Listed here are 20 T cell receptor beta chains from one sample, sequenced in a study of OX40 agonist ivuxolimab in advanced cancers. The assay was immunoSEQ multiplex PCR, and TCRdb's table has in-frame clones only and misses some. The sample consists of about 78,000 clones, approximately 88% of them appearing once. Sequenced material: CD4+ or CD8+ T cells sorted from blood, taken in a trial of the OX40 agonist ivuxolimab. These receptors came from an adult with an advanced solid tumor such as melanoma, head and neck, liver or kidney cancer.

In the case of this clone: Different DNA sequences within this sample yield the same CDR3. The chain has TRBV4-3 and TRBJ2-3, with TRBD2 as a possible D gene (5 bases). This CDR3 comprises 13 residues. V lost 0 bases and J 6 bases, leaving 7 bases between the germline ends. CDR1 and CDR2 (germline): LGHNA, YSLEER. CDR3 DNA: TGCGCCAGCAGCCAAGATGGCGGGGATACGCAGTATTTT. Translated: CASSQDGGDTQYF.

The chain carries TRBV7-3 and TRBJ2-1; 12 bases align to TRBD2. The junction had 8 bases not matched to a gene; V was cut back by 2 bases and J by 0 bases. The CDR3 totals 19 residues. Germline CDR1 and CDR2: SGHTA and FQGTGA. The CDR3 sequence is CASSLLAKTSGSSYNEQFF. In DNA form, the CDR3 reads TGTGCCAGCAGCTTATTGGCTAAGACTAGCGGGAGCTCCTACAATGAGCAGTTCTTC.

The chain uses TRBV11-2 and TRBJ1-1, with TRBD1 identical over 11 bases. Per the germline V gene, CDR1 is SGHAT and CDR2 is FQNNGV. There are 18 residues in the CDR3. V was pared by 1 base and J by 1 base, with 8 bases of the junction left unmatched. For the CDR3, the DNA is TGTGCCAGCAGCTTAGGCGCGGGACAGGGGGTCGGGAACACTGAAGCTTTCTTT. This codes for CASSLGAGQGVGNTEAFF.

This chain links TRBV30 with TRBJ1-5; no clear D gene. V dropped 1 base and J dropped 5 bases, with 9 bases sitting between them. Germline V lookup: CDR1 GTSNPN, CDR2 SVGIG (reference sequence). This CDR3 is built from 13 residues. The CDR3 here is CAWSGIGDQPQHF. CDR3 nucleotide sequence: TGTGCCTGGAGTGGAATAGGTGATCAGCCCCAGCATTTT. Variable domain in full (rest from reference TRBV30 and TRBJ1-5): SQTIHQWPATLVQPVGSPLSLECTVEGTSNPNLYWYRQAAGRGLQLLFYSVGIGQISSEVPQNLSASRPQDRQFILSSKKLLLSDSGFYLCAWSGIGDQPQHFGDGTRLSIL.

The genes are TRBV4-3 and TRBJ1-2, with D maybe TRBD1 (5 bases). CDR1 is LGHNA, CDR2 YSLEER, per germline. The CDR3 is made up of 16 amino acids. Trimming cost V 0 bases and J 4 bases, with 15 bases left between them. Written as DNA, the CDR3 is TGCGCCAGCAGCCAAGATCCCCAGGGTGGTTCCTATGGCTACACCTTC. Translating it yields CASSQDPQGGSYGYTF.

V gene TRBV6-5 combines with J gene TRBJ1-4, with D perhaps matching TRBD1 (5 bases). Deletions cut 6 bases from V and 3 bases from J, with 8 bases between. Germline loops: CDR1 MNHEY, CDR2 SVGAGI. This CDR3 comprises 13 residues. CDR3 in amino acids: CASRGGSNEKLFF. DNA for the CDR3: TGTGCCAGCAGGGGGGGGTCTAATGAAAAACTGTTTTTT.

As DNA, the CDR3 is TGTGCCAGCAGCCCAGAGACTAGCCGGGCAGATACGCAGTATTTT. Protein product: CASSPETSRADTQYF. The chain combines TRBV9 with TRBJ2-3; TRBD2 aligns across 7 bases. The CDR3 extends over 15 amino acids. Germline V gene data show CDR1 as SGDLS and CDR2 as YYNGEE. J was trimmed by 4 bases and V by 4 bases; bases with no gene match: 9.

To note about this clone: Other DNA variants within this sample encode the same CDR3. The V call is TRBV5-1, the J call TRBJ2-7; TRBD2 agrees at 7 bases. V trimming: 2 bases; J trimming: 1 base; junction bases outside the gene matches: 3. The CDR3 sequence is 14 residues long. The germline CDR1 and CDR2 sequences are SGHRS and YFSETQ. CDR3 bases: TGCGCCAGCAGCTTAGTGGGGGGGTCCTACGAGCAGTACTTC. Its translation: CASSLVGGSYEQYF. Full variable domain (rest looked up from reference TRBV5-1 and TRBJ2-7): KAGVTQTPRYLIKTRGQQVTLSCSPISGHRSVSWYQQTPGQGLQFLFEYFSETQRNKGNFPGRFSGRQFSNSRSEMNVSTLELGDSALYLCASSLVGGSYEQYFGPGTRLTVT.

CDR3 region: CASSFGTAASGNTIYF. The CDR3 nucleotides are TGTGCCAGCAGCTTCGGGACCGCTGCATCTGGAAACACCATATATTTT. The chain joins TRBV7-2 to TRBJ1-3, with TRBD1 as a possible D gene (5 bases). Germline V gives CDR1 SGHTA, CDR2 FQGNSA. Trimming took off 3 bases at V and 1 base at J, with 13 bases between the two ends. This CDR3 has 16 amino acids.

CDR3: CASTLRGTDTQYF. In nucleotides, the CDR3 is TGTGCCAGTACCCTCCGGGGCACAGATACGCAGTATTTT. The rearrangement joins TRBV7-9 to TRBJ2-3; D ambiguous. The V and J ends lost 9 bases and 1 base respectively, with 11 bases between them. The CDR3 has 13 amino acids. Germline CDR1 reads SEHNR; CDR2 reads FQNEAQ (reference sequence).

This chain joins TRBV5-4 and TRBJ2-7; 11 bases are a match to TRBD1. Germline CDR1 is SGHNT and CDR2 is YYREEE (reference sequence). The V segment lost 4 bases and the J segment 7 bases; nucleotides outside the gene matches: 10. The CDR3 is 15 amino acids. This CDR3 is CASSQAGQGAAEQYF. In DNA, the CDR3 is TGTGCCAGCAGCCAAGCCGGACAGGGGGCGGCAGAGCAGTACTTC.

The rearrangement uses TRBV2 and TRBJ2-2; D ambiguous. Germline CDR1 SNHLY, CDR2 FYNNEI. This CDR3 spans 15 amino acids. V shed 3 bases and J shed 7 bases, with 15 bases lying between them. CDR3 nucleotide sequence: TGTGCCAGCAGTGAGTGGGGATTGAGAAGCGGGGAGCTGTTTTTT. It encodes CASSEWGLRSGELFF.

This CDR3 is CASNKGQGRNTIYF. CDR3 in DNA: TGTGCCAGCAACAAGGGACAGGGACGAAACACCATATATTTT. This chain connects TRBV7-9 to TRBJ1-3; TRBD1 matches 9 bases. The length of the CDR3 is 14 residues. J lost 5 bases, V lost 7 bases, and 6 bases had no gene match. Looked up from germline, CDR1 is SEHNR and CDR2 is FQNEAQ (reference sequence).

V usage is TRBV7-3 and J usage is TRBJ1-1; maybe TRBD1 (5 bases). V lost 5 bases and J 1 base, leaving 11 bases between the germline ends. CDR3 size: 14 residues. Germline V gene data show CDR1 as SGHTA and CDR2 as FQGTGA. The CDR3 loop reads CASSRGGTNTEAFF. In nucleotides, the CDR3 is TGTGCCAGCAGCAGGGGCGGAACGAACACTGAAGCTTTCTTT.

This chain joins TRBV28 and TRBJ2-5; possibly TRBD1 or TRBD2 for D (6 bases each). Trimming shortened V by 2 bases and J by 1 base, and 14 bases separated the two germline ends. The CDR3 length is 16 residues. CDR1 is MDHEN and CDR2 is SYDVKM in the germline V gene. CDR3 residues: CASSLGGGEGQETQYF. The CDR3 DNA reads as TGTGCCAGCAGTTTAGGAGGGGGAGAGGGCCAAGAGACCCAGTACTTC.

This clone came up once. Different DNA sequences within this sample yield the same CDR3. The rearrangement links TRBV2 to TRBJ1-4; possible D gene TRBD1, 5 bases. The CDR3 loop spans 14 amino acids. V gave up 4 bases and J gave up 5 bases, with 11 bases separating them. CDR1 and CDR2 (germline): SNHLY, FYNNEI. CDR3 coding DNA: TGTGCCAGCAGTGTGGGGCAGATGAATGAAAAACTGTTTTTT. It encodes CASSVGQMNEKLFF. Based on the CDR3 plus reference TRBV2 and TRBJ1-4, the full variable domain is EPEVTQTPSHQVTQMGQEVILRCVPISNHLYFYWYRQILGQKVEFLVSFYNNEISEKSEIFDDQFSVERPDGSNFTLKIRSTKLEDSAMYFCASSVGQMNEKLFFGSGTQLSVL.

The chain recombines TRBV21-1 with TRBJ2-6; the table's D gene call, TRBD1, was not cross checked with the DNA. TRBV21-1 is a pseudogene locus. This CDR3 region has 17 residues. CDR3 bases: TGTGACGCTAACAGGGCTCCAAACTCCTCTGGGGCCAACGTCCTGACTTTC. As protein: CDANRAPNSSGANVLTF.

V and J are TRBV11-2 and TRBJ2-6, with a weak D call TRBD1 (5 bases). CDR3 size: 15 residues. Germline V lookup: CDR1 SGHAT, CDR2 FQNNGV. V was clipped by 1 base and J by 2 bases, with 6 bases between them. This CDR3 is CASSLVTAGANVLTF. For the CDR3, the DNA is TGTGCCAGCAGCTTAGTGACAGCTGGGGCCAACGTCCTGACTTTC.

The chain carries TRBV5-8 and TRBJ2-2; D unresolved. The CDR3 has 16 amino acids. Germline CDR1 is SGHTS and CDR2 is YDEGEE. V was pared by 0 bases and J by 1 base, with 10 bases between. The CDR3 loop reads CASSLGASLNTGELFF. For the CDR3, the DNA is TGTGCCAGCAGCTTGGGCGCATCACTGAACACCGGGGAGCTGTTTTTT.

The chain has TRBV27 and TRBJ2-1; 8 bases are shared with TRBD1. The V segment lost 6 bases and the J segment 4 bases; nucleotides outside the gene matches: 11. The germline gives CDR1 MNHEY, CDR2 SMNVEV (reference sequence). The CDR3 length is 16 residues. DNA for the CDR3: TGTGCCAGCAGCTCTCCGAACCGGGACAGGTACAATGAGCAGTTCTTC. Its protein is CASSSPNRDRYNEQFF.